Given below is one T cell receptor beta chain in context. Its target is not known. Measured with immunoSEQ multiplex PCR; TCRdb has only the in-frame clones, and not every one. The sample yields more than 45,000 clones, 73% seen once. Trimming took 1 base from V and 6 from J, leaving 15 bases between them. The CDR3 totals 15 residues. CDR1 MGHRA and CDR2 YSYEKL come from the germline V gene. These data come from a study of PD-1 blockade in classical Hodgkin lymphoma. Background on the study: Patients received nivolumab 3 mg/kg intravenously every 2 weeks.

Study results and limitations: By C4D1, diversity of CD4+ TCRs had risen significantly, whereas that of CD8+ TCRs had not. Relapsed/refractory patients reportedly had lower baseline diversity than newly diagnosed patients.

After autologous stem cell transplantation all patients relapsed, and prior brentuximab vedotin exposure differed between cohorts. Complete response, partial response or progressive disease was each patient's best response. The TCR originated in a human donor with classical Hodgkin lymphoma. Sequencing was performed on peripheral blood mononuclear cells (PBMCs), taken at baseline. V and J are TRBV4-1 and TRBJ1-2; D gene uncertain. The CDR3 nucleotides are TGCGCCAGCAGCCAAGCAGGCAGCCCCGGGGATGGCTACACCTTC. Translated: CASSQAGSPGDGYTF.